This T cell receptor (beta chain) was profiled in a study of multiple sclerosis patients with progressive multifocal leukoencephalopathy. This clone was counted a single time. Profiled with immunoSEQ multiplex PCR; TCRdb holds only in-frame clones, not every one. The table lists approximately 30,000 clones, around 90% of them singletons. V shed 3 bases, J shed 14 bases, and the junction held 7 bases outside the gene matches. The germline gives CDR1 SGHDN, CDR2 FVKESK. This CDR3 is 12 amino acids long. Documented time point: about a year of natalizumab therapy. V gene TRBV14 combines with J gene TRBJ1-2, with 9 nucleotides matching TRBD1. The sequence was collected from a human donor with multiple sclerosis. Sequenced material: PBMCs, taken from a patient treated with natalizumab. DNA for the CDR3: TGTGCCAGCAGCCAGGGGACAGGGCGAGAAACCTTC. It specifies CASSQGTGRETF.